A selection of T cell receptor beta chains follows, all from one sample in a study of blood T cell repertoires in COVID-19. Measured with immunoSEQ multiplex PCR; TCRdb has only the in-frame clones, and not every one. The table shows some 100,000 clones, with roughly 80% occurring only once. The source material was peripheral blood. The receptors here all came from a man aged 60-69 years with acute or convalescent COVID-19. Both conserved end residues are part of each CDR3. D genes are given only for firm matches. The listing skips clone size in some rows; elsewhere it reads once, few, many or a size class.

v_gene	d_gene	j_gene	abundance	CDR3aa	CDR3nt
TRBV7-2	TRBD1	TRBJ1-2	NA	CASSSDRGIHGYTF	TGTGCCAGCAGCTCGGACAGGGGAATTCATGGCTACACCTTC
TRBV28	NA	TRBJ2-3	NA	CASSSLGREGDTQYF	TGTGCCAGCAGTTCCCTGGGGCGGGAAGGAGATACGCAGTATTTT
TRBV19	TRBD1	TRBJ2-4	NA	CASSTLDRGVAKNIQYF	TGTGCCAGTAGTACCCTAGACAGGGGGGTAGCCAAAAACATTCAGTACTTC
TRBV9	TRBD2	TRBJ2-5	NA	CASSAGLAGVSQTQYF	TGTGCCAGCAGCGCCGGACTAGCGGGAGTCAGCCAGACCCAGTACTTC
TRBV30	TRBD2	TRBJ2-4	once	CAWRTSGDLAKNIQYF	TGTGCCTGGAGGACTAGCGGGGATCTAGCCAAAAACATTCAGTACTTC
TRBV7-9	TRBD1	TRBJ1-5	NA	CASSLVATGSNQPQHF	TGTGCCAGCAGCTTAGTCGCGACAGGGAGCAATCAGCCCCAGCATTTT
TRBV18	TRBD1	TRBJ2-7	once	CASSPGTGVREQYF	TGTGCCAGCTCACCCGGCACAGGGGTGCGAGAGCAGTACTTC
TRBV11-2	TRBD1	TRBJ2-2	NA	CASSTRQGRNTGELFF	TGTGCCAGCAGCACGCGACAGGGGCGCAACACCGGGGAGCTGTTTTTT
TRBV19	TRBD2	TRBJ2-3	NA	CASSIRSLAGVGTQYF	TGTGCCAGTAGTATACGGTCCCTAGCGGGAGTAGGTACGCAGTATTTT
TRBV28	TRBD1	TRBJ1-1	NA	CASTSFQGTGNTEAFF	TGTGCCAGCACCTCCTTCCAAGGGACAGGGAACACTGAAGCTTTCTTT
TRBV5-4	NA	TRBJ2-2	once	CASSRRGPSGGELFF	TGTGCCAGCAGCAGGAGGGGGCCCTCGGGCGGGGAGCTGTTTTTT
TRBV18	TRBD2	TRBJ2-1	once	CASSRTSGGFYEQFF	TGTGCCAGCTCTCGGACTAGCGGGGGTTTCTATGAGCAGTTCTTC
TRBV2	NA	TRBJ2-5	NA	CASSEAPPRQQETQYF	TGTGCCAGCAGTGAAGCCCCGCCCCGACAACAAGAGACCCAGTACTTC
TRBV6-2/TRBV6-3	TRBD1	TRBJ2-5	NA	CASSSGQGKSAETQYF	TGTGCCAGCAGTTCGGGACAGGGAAAAAGTGCAGAGACCCAGTACTTC
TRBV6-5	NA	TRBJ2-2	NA	CASSYRPGYTGELFF	TGTGCCAGCAGTTACAGGCCAGGGTACACCGGGGAGCTGTTTTTT
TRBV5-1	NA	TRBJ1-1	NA	CASSLDWGATEAFF	TGCGCCAGCAGCTTGGACTGGGGCGCGACTGAAGCTTTCTTT
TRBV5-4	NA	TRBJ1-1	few	CASSSGGGMNTEAFF	TGTGCCAGCAGCTCTGGGGGGGGTATGAACACTGAAGCTTTCTTT
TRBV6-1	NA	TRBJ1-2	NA	CASSEGGGNYGYTF	TGTGCCAGCAGTGAAGGGGGCGGTAACTATGGCTACACCTTC
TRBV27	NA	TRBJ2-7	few	CASSSLRGEQYF	TGTGCCAGCAGTTCATTAAGGGGTGAGCAGTACTTC
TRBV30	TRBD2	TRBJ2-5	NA	CAWRPLTSVVTQYF	TGTGCCTGGAGGCCTTTGACTAGCGTCGTGACCCAGTACTTC
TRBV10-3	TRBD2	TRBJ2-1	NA	CAIRPTRAGDFDEQFF	TGTGCCATCAGACCAACTAGAGCGGGAGATTTCGATGAGCAGTTCTTC
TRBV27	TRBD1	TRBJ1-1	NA	CASSDGQGHTEAFF	TGTGCCAGCAGTGACGGACAGGGACACACTGAAGCTTTCTTT
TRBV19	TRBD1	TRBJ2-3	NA	CASSMAGTVLTDTQYF	TGTGCCAGTAGTATGGCCGGGACAGTACTGACAGATACGCAGTATTTT
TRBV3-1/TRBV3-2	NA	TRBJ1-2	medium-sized	CASSPAQGYGYTF	TGTGCCAGCAGCCCAGCCCAGGGCTATGGCTACACCTTC
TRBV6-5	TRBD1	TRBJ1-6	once	CASSYSAGGGSPLHF	TGTGCCAGCAGTTACTCGGCAGGGGGAGGTTCACCCCTCCACTTT
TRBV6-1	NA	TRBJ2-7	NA	CASSEAATMPSYEQYF	TGTGCCAGCAGTGAAGCCGCGACAATGCCGTCCTACGAGCAGTACTTC
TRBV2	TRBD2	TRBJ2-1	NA	CASRALAEAYNEQFF	TGTGCCAGCAGGGCCCTAGCGGAGGCCTACAATGAGCAGTTCTTC
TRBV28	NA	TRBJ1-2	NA	CASSLGTLYGYTF	TGTGCCAGCAGTTTGGGGACTCTATATGGCTACACCTTC
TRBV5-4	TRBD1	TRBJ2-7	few	CASSLRGGAPREQYF	TGTGCCAGCAGCTTAAGAGGGGGCGCACCTCGCGAGCAGTACTTC
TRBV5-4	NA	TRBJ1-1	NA	CASRPGTENTEAFF	TGTGCCAGCAGACCCGGGACTGAGAACACTGAAGCTTTCTTT
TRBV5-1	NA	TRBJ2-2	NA	CASSFGSSGTGELFF	TGCGCCAGCAGCTTCGGGAGTTCGGGCACCGGGGAGCTGTTTTTT
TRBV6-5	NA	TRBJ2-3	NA	CASRPPSVDTQYF	TGTGCCAGCAGACCCCCTAGTGTGGATACGCAGTATTTT
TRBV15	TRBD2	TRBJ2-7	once	CATSREGGGYEQYF	TGTGCCACCAGCAGAGAAGGCGGGGGGTACGAGCAGTACTTC
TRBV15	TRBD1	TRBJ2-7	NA	CATSRVIQGASEQYF	TGTGCCACCAGCAGAGTCATCCAGGGGGCCTCTGAGCAGTACTTC
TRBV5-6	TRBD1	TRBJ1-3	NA	CASSPDRGIGGNTIYF	TGTGCCAGCAGCCCAGACAGGGGAATAGGAGGAAACACCATATATTTT
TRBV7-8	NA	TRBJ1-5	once	CASKQGGSNQPQHF	TGTGCCAGCAAACAGGGAGGGAGCAATCAGCCCCAGCATTTT
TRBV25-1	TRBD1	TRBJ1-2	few	CASSSQGALGYTF	TGTGCCAGCAGTTCCCAGGGGGCGCTTGGCTACACCTTC
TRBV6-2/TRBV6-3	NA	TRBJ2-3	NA	CASSYGPRRSEDTQYF	TGTGCCAGCAGTTATGGTCCCCGGCGGAGCGAGGATACGCAGTATTTT
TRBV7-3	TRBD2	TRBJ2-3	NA	CASSLYALAGESTDTQYF	TGTGCCAGCAGCCTATATGCCCTAGCGGGAGAGAGCACAGATACGCAGTATTTT
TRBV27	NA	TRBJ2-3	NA	CAVRGWGTDTQYF	TGTGCCGTCCGAGGTTGGGGCACAGATACGCAGTATTTT
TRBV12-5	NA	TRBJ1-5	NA	CASAPPGGRNQPQHF	TGTGCTAGTGCCCCCCCCGGGGGGCGCAATCAGCCCCAGCATTTT
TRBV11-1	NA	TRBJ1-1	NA	CASSRDMGITEAFF	TGTGCCAGCAGCCGGGACATGGGGATCACTGAAGCTTTCTTT
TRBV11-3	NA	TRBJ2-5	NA	CASSFSSTKETQYF	TGTGCCAGCAGCTTTAGTTCGACTAAAGAGACCCAGTACTTC
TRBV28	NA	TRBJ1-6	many	CANSPSSYNSPLHF	TGTGCCAACAGTCCGAGCTCCTATAATTCACCCCTCCACTTT
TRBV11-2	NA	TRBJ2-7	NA	CASSLGFGGNTLEQYF	TGTGCCAGCAGCTTAGGCTTTGGGGGGAATACGTTAGAGCAGTACTTC